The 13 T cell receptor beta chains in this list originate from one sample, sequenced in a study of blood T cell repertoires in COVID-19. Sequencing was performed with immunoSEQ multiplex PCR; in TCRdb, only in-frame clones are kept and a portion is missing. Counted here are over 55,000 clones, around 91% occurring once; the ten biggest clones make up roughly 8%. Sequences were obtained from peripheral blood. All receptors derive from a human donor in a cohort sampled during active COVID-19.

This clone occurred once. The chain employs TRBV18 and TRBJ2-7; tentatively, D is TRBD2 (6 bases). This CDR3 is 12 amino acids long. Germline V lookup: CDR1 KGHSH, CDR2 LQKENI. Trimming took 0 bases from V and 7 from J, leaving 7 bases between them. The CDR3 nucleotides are TGTGCCAGCTCACCACCCGGGGGAGAGCAGTACTTC. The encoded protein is CASSPPGGEQYF.

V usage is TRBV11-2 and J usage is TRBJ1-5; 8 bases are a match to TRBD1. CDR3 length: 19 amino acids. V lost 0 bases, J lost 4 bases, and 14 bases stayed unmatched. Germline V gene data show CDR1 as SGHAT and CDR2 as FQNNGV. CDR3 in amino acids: CASSLEPGQGAHGNQPQHF. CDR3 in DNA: TGTGCCAGCAGCTTAGAGCCGGGGCAGGGGGCGCATGGTAATCAGCCCCAGCATTTT. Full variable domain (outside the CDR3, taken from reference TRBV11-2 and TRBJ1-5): EAGVAQSPRYKIIEKRQSVAFWCNPISGHATLYWYQQILGQGPKLLIQFQNNGVVDDSQLPKDRFSAERLKGVDSTLKIQPAKLEDSAVYLCASSLEPGQGAHGNQPQHFGDGTRLSIL.

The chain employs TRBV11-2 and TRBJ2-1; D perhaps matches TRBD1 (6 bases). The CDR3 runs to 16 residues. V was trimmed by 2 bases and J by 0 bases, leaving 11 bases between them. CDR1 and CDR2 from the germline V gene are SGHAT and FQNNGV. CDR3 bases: TGTGCCAGCAGCTTAAGGGGGTTAGGCTCCTACAATGAGCAGTTCTTC. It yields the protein CASSLRGLGSYNEQFF.

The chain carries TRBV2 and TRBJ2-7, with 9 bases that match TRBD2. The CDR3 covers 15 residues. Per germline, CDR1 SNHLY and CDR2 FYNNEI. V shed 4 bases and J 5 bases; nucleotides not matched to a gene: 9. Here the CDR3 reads CASSVRGLAFDEQYF. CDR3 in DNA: TGTGCCAGCAGTGTACGGGGACTAGCCTTTGACGAGCAGTACTTC. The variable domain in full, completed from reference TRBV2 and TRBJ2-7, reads EPEVTQTPSHQVTQMGQEVILRCVPISNHLYFYWYRQILGQKVEFLVSFYNNEISEKSEIFDDQFSVERPDGSNFTLKIRSTKLEDSAMYFCASSVRGLAFDEQYFGPGTRLTVT.

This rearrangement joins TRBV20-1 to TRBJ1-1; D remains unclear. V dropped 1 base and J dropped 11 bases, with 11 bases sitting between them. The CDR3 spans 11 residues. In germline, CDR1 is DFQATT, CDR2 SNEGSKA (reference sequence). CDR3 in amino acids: CSARVSRDAFF. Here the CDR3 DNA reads TGCAGTGCTAGAGTCTCTAGAGACGCTTTCTTT.

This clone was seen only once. The CDR3 nucleotides are TGTGCCAGCAGCGGGTTGAGCTCCTATAATTCACCCCTCCACTTT. Amino acids: CASSGLSSYNSPLHF. The chain recombines TRBV28 with TRBJ1-6; D not certain. The germline V gene encodes CDR1 MDHEN and CDR2 SYDVKM. The CDR3 totals 15 residues. V shed 6 bases and J shed 0 bases, with 9 bases lying between them.

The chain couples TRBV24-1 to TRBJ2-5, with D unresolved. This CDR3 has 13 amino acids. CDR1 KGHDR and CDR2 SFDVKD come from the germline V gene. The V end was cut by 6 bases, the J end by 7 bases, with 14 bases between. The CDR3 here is CATSISPRGTQYF. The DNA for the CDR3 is TGTGCCACCAGTATATCTCCCCGAGGGACCCAGTACTTC.

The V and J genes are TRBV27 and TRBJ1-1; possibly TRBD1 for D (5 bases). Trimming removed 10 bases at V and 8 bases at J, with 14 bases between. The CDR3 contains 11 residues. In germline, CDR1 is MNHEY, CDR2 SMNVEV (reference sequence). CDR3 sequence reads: CATRSGGEAFF. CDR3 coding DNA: TGTGCCACCCGTTCGGGGGGAGAAGCTTTCTTT.

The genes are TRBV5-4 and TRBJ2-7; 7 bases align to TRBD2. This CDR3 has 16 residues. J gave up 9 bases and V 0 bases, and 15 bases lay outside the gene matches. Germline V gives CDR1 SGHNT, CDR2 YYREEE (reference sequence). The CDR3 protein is CASSLDGGGDMVRQYF. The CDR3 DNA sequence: TGTGCCAGCAGCTTGGATGGCGGGGGAGACATGGTGAGGCAGTACTTC.

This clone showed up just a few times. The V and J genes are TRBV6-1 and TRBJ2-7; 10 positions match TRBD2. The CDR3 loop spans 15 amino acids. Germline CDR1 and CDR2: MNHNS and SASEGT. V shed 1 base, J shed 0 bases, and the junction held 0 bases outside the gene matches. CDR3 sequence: CASSEGTSGSYEQYF. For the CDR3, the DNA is TGTGCCAGCAGTGAAGGGACTAGCGGCTCCTACGAGCAGTACTTC.

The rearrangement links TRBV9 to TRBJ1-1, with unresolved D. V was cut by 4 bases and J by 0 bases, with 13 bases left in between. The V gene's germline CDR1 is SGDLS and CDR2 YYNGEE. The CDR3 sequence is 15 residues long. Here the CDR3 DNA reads TGTGCCAGCAGCTCTAGTTCGGCTTTGAACACTGAAGCTTTCTTT. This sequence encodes CASSSSSALNTEAFF.

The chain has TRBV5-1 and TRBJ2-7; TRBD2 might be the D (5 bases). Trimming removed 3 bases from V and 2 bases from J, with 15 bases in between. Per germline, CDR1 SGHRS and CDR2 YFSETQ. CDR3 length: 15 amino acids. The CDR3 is CASSSTGIVTYEQYF. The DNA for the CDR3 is TGCGCCAGCAGCTCCACCGGGATTGTTACCTACGAGCAGTACTTC.

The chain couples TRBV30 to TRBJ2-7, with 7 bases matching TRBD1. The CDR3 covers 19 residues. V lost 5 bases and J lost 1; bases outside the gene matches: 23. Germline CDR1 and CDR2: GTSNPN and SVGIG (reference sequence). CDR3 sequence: CAWGPTHKADRVGSYEQYF. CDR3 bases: TGTGCCTGGGGGCCCACCCATAAGGCAGACAGGGTGGGGTCCTACGAGCAGTACTTC.